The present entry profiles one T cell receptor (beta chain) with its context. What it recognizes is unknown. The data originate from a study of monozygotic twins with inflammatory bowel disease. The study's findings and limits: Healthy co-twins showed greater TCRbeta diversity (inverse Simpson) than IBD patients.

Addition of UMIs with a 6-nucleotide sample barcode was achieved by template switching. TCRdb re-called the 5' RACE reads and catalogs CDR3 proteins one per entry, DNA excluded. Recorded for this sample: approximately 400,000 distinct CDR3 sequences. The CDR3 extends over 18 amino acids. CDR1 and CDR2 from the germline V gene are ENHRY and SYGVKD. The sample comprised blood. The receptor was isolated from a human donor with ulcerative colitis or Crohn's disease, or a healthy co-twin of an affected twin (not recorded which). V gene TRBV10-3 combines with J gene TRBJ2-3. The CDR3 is CAISESGRLLTNTDTQYF.